Listed below are T cell receptor beta chains from one sample, sequenced in a study of cytomegalovirus exposure and HLA in healthy donors. Sequencing used immunoSEQ multiplex PCR; TCRdb keeps in-frame clones, though not all of them. The data contain 150,000 to 200,000 clones, 79% of them seen just once; the ten biggest clones take up approximately 0.73%. Material: PBMCs. These receptors came from a woman aged 40-49 years in good health and CMV-seronegative. Each CDR3 is given with its conserved first and last residue. The D gene is left open where the match is weak. A clone size is listed for some rows: how often the clone was seen (once, few, many), or a class if it is expanded.

v_call	d_call	clone_size	j_call	cdr3_nt	cdr3_aa
TRBV19	-	-	TRBJ1-5	TGTGCCAGTAGTACAGGGTGGGATCAGCCCCAGCATTTT	CASSTGWDQPQHF
TRBV7-9	-	-	TRBJ2-5	TGTTCCAGCAGATTTAGTCAAGAGACCCAGTACTTC	CSSRFSQETQYF
TRBV9	-	-	TRBJ2-1	TGTGCCAGCAGCCTCACGACCGGGAATGAGCAGTTCTTC	CASSLTTGNEQFF
TRBV7-3	TRBD2	-	TRBJ2-5	TGTGCCAGCAGCTTAAGGGCGGGGGGGGAGCAGTACTTC	CASSLRAGGEQYF
TRBV5-4	TRBD2	few	TRBJ2-7	TGTGCCAGCAGCTTGGAGCTAGCGGGAGGGCCGAGGGAGCAGTACTTC	CASSLELAGGPREQYF
TRBV6-1	-	-	TRBJ2-3	TGTGCCAGCAGTGGCTCCTCCGTCCGGACCAGCGGCGGTACGCAGTATTTT	CASSGSSVRTSGGTQYF
TRBV6-1	TRBD1	-	TRBJ1-5	TGTGCCAGTACCTCCGGGACAGGAGCCAATCAGCCCCAGCATTTT	CASTSGTGANQPQHF
TRBV5-6	-	-	TRBJ2-1	TGTGCCAGCAGGGCAGGGCTACGTGAGCAGTTCTTC	CASRAGLREQFF
TRBV11-1	TRBD1	-	TRBJ1-1	TGTGCCAGCAGCGTCCCCAGGGGGCTCTTGGCTGCTGAAGCTTTCTTT	CASSVPRGLLAAEAFF
TRBV30	TRBD1	-	TRBJ1-1	TGTGCCTGGCTTAGGACAGGGCTTTACAAAGCTTTCTTT	CAWLRTGLYKAFF
TRBV7-2	-	-	TRBJ1-5	TGTGCCAGCAGCCGTCCGGGTCTCAATCAGCCCCAGCATTTT	CASSRPGLNQPQHF
TRBV4-3	TRBD1	-	TRBJ1-5	TGCGCCAGCAGCCGAGGACAGGGCTTAAGTAGCAATCAGCCCCAGCATTTT	CASSRGQGLSSNQPQHF
TRBV19	-	-	TRBJ2-2	TGTGCCAGTAGTATGGACACCACGAACACCGGGGAGCTGTTTTTT	CASSMDTTNTGELFF
TRBV28	TRBD1	-	TRBJ1-2	TGTGCCAGCACCATTGGGACAGGCCACTACACCTTC	CASTIGTGHYTF
TRBV30	TRBD1	-	TRBJ2-3	TGTGCCTGGAGTGCCGGACAGGGGCCAGTAGATACGCAGTATTTT	CAWSAGQGPVDTQYF
TRBV27	TRBD1	-	TRBJ1-2	TGTGCCAGCAGCCCGACAGGGTATGGCTACACCTTC	CASSPTGYGYTF
TRBV27	TRBD2	-	TRBJ2-3	TGTGCCAGCAGTTTAATCCTAGCGGGAGGTCGCAGCACAGATACGCAGTATTTT	CASSLILAGGRSTDTQYF
TRBV6-4	-	few	TRBJ1-2	TGTGCCAGCAGTGACGAGCCAACTAACTATGGCTACACCTTC	CASSDEPTNYGYTF
TRBV2	-	-	TRBJ1-5	TGTGCCAGCAAAGGATTGGACAGACGGAGTGGAACCCAGCATTTT	CASKGLDRRSGTQHF
TRBV27	TRBD2	-	TRBJ2-3	TGTGCCAGCAGCTGGAACAAGGGAGGGGATACGCAGTATTTT	CASSWNKGGDTQYF
TRBV18	-	-	TRBJ1-6	TGTGCCAGCTCACCAATGGACAGCGATTCACCCCTCCACTTT	CASSPMDSDSPLHF
TRBV7-9	TRBD1	once	TRBJ1-2	TGTGCCAGCAGCTTAGCGGACAGGGGGCAATCCTATGGCTACACCTTC	CASSLADRGQSYGYTF
TRBV15	-	few	TRBJ2-7	TGTGCCACCAGCAGAGATCCCCTCGGTTATCACGAGCAGTACTTC	CATSRDPLGYHEQYF